Below, 8 T cell receptor beta chains from the same sample are listed, as sequenced in a study of Ad26.COV2.S vaccination and SARS-CoV-2 variants. Treatment meaning: roughly 18 received Ad26.COV2.S at low or high dose, single or two shots; 5 received placebo; per-sample allocation not given. Sampling took place 63 days after the first vaccine or placebo injection. Profiled with immunoSEQ multiplex PCR; TCRdb holds only in-frame clones, not every one. Among about 400,000 clones, about nine tenths were seen once, and the ten largest hold around 2%. This material consisted of peripheral blood, taken in a trial of Ad26.COV2.S vaccine versus placebo. The receptors were gathered from a person aged 18-60 years who received the Ad26.COV2.S COVID-19 vaccine or a placebo.

The V call is TRBV25-1, the J call TRBJ2-2; D perhaps matches TRBD2 (6 bases). V shed 8 bases and J shed 6 bases, with 13 bases lying between them. In germline, CDR1 is MGHDK, CDR2 SYGVNS. The CDR3 consists of 13 residues. The CDR3: CASSGSVAGELFF. The CDR3 DNA sequence: TGTGCCAGCTCCGGGAGCGTGGCCGGGGAGCTGTTTTTT. The entire variable domain, with the rest obtained from reference TRBV25-1 and TRBJ2-2, is as follows: EADIYQTPRYLVIGTGKKITLECSQTMGHDKMYWYQQDPGMELHLIHYSYGVNSTEKGDLSSESTVSRIRTEHFPLTLESARPSHTSQYLCASSGSVAGELFFGEGSRLTVL.

V usage is TRBV5-1 and J usage is TRBJ1-3, with D hard to call. Germline V CDR1 and CDR2: SGHRS, YFSETQ. Between the trimmed V and J ends, which lost 4 bases and 2 bases, there was a span of 10 bases. The CDR3 covers 14 residues. The CDR3 region is CASSVENPGNTIYF. CDR3 coding DNA: TGCGCCAGCAGCGTGGAAAATCCTGGAAACACCATATATTTT.

This clone is a singleton in its sample. This rearrangement joins TRBV18 to TRBJ1-1; 8 nucleotides align to TRBD1. This CDR3 contains 14 residues. Germline V CDR1 and CDR2: KGHSH, LQKENI. V lost 5 bases, J lost 3 bases, and 5 bases stayed unmatched. As DNA, the CDR3 is TGTGCCAGCTCAACACAGGGGGGGGACACTGAAGCTTTCTTT. Protein product: CASSTQGGDTEAFF.

V is TRBV7-9 and J is TRBJ1-1; 11 bases agree with TRBD1. V shed 2 bases, J shed 5 bases, and the junction held 7 bases outside the gene matches. CDR3 length: 16 residues. Per germline, CDR1 SEHNR and CDR2 FQNEAQ (reference sequence). CDR3 amino acids: CASSLFSGTGGTEAFF. The CDR3 DNA is TGTGCCAGCAGCTTATTTTCGGGGACAGGGGGGACTGAAGCTTTCTTT.

V usage is TRBV27 and J usage is TRBJ1-5; perhaps TRBD1 as D (6 bases). The CDR3 consists of 15 residues. Trimming removed 3 bases at V and 4 bases at J, with 13 bases between. Germline V lookup: CDR1 MNHEY, CDR2 SMNVEV (reference sequence). CDR3 sequence: CASSFSDRINQPQHF. The CDR3 DNA follows: TGTGCCAGCAGTTTCTCCGACAGGATAAATCAGCCCCAGCATTTT.

The chain combines TRBV23-1 with TRBJ2-1, with D tentatively TRBD2 (5 bases). TRBV23-1 has ORF status, its function being uncertain. This CDR3 is 16 amino acids long. The germline V and J ends were trimmed by 3 bases and 0 bases, with 12 bases remaining between them. CDR3 residues: CASSHPGIVSYNEQFF. The CDR3 nucleotides read TGCGCCAGCAGTCATCCGGGGATAGTCTCCTACAATGAGCAGTTCTTC.

This chain joins TRBV28 and TRBJ1-2; no clear D. V was cut by 3 bases and J by 3 bases, with 5 bases left in between. The CDR3 consists of 12 residues. Germline values: CDR1 MDHEN, CDR2 SYDVKM. The CDR3 region has the DNA TGTGCCAGCAGTTTTAATGACTATGGCTACACCTTC. It yields the protein CASSFNDYGYTF.

The gene calls are TRBV6-5 and TRBJ2-7; 7 positions agree with TRBD1. This CDR3 region has 14 residues. Trimming cost V 5 bases and J 2 bases; bases outside gene matches: 6. Germline loops: CDR1 MNHEY, CDR2 SVGAGI. Here the CDR3 reads CASSTRQGAYEQYF. The DNA for the CDR3 is TGTGCCAGCAGTACCCGACAGGGTGCCTACGAGCAGTACTTC.